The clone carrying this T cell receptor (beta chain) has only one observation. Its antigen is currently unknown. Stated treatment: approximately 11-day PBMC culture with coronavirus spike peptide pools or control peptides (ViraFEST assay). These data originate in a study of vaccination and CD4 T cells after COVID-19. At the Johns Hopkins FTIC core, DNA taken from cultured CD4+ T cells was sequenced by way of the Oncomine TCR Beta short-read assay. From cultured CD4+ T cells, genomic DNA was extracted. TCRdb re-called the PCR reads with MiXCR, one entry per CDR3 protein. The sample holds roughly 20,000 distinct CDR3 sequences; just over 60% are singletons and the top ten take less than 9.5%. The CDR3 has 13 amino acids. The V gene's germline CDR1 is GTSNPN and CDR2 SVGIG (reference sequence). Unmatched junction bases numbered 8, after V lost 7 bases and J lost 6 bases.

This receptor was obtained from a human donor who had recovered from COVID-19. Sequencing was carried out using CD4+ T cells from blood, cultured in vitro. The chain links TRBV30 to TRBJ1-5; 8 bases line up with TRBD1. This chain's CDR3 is CALDRGRSQPQHF. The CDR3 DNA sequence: TGTGCCTTAGACAGGGGTCGTAGTCAGCCCCAGCATTTT.